The rows below give T cell receptor beta chains drawn from one sample of a study of T cells in Graves' hyperthyroidism and ophthalmopathy. Via MiXCR, TCRdb re-called the multiplex PCR reads, giving one row per CDR3 protein. The table records a few hundred thousand distinct CDR3 sequences, 25% of them present only once. The sequenced material came from blood. Receptors originate from a man aged 45-65 years with Graves' hyperthyroidism. Each CDR3 is given without its conserved first and last residue. Size is omitted from some rows. Given values are once, few, many or a class for expanded clones.

v_gene	j_gene	abundance	CDR3aa
TRBV20-1	TRBJ2-7	many	SARDRGGPGVEQY
TRBV10-1	TRBJ2-1	few	ASSGSDYNEQF
TRBV7-3	TRBJ1-1	.	ASSLEPGLGRDTEAF
TRBV20-1	TRBJ1-2	few	SARTDRSFYGYT
TRBV6-1	TRBJ1-2	.	ASSEYSPGKTYGYT
TRBV11-2	TRBJ2-2	.	ASSVQGGGTGELF
TRBV5-6	TRBJ2-3	few	ASSLPTGNTDTQY
TRBV3-1	TRBJ1-1	many	ASSLRNTEAF
TRBV11-2	TRBJ2-1	many	ASSSGLANYNEQF
TRBV5-1	TRBJ1-1	.	ASSTGDRGLGTEAF
TRBV5-1	TRBJ2-2	.	ASSLVTGTSNTGELF
TRBV6-1	TRBJ2-6	many	ASRLGSSGANVLT